The present T cell receptor (beta chain) was sequenced within a study of neurological immune-mediated disorders. Time point meaning: longitudinal time-point 2. From the 5' RACE reads, TCRdb called clonotypes with MiXCR, one entry per CDR3 protein. The repertoire holds tens of thousands of distinct CDR3 sequences, around 13% seen once, with 5% in the top ten. This CDR3 has 14 amino acids. Per the germline V gene, CDR1 is DFQATT and CDR2 is SNEGSKA (reference sequence). V shed 0 bases and J shed 3 bases, with 10 bases lying between them. This clonotype occurred many times. The sample consisted of PBMCs. This TCR was recovered from a female donor with HTLV-1-associated myelopathy (HAM/TSP). The chain uses TRBV20-1 and TRBJ2-3, with TRBD2 as a possible D gene (6 bases). CDR3 DNA: TGCAGTGCTAGAGATCTTGCGGGAACAGATACGCAGTATTTT. Protein: CSARDLAGTDTQYF.